The 27 T cell receptor beta chains presented below share a single source sample, sequenced in a study of shared clonotypes between healthy human individuals. Using immunoSEQ multiplex PCR, the repertoire was profiled, and TCRdb retains in-frame clones only, with some absent. The repertoire holds around 700,000 clones, 55% to 75% seen once, with about 1.7% in the top ten. What was sequenced was memory CD4+ T cells sorted from blood. Subset meaning: CD45RA-negative fraction. These receptors all stem from a woman in her twenties or thirties in good health.

This clone appeared a few times. The gene calls are TRBV7-9 and TRBJ2-5; possibly TRBD2 for D (6 bases). The V gene's germline CDR1 is SEHNR and CDR2 FQNEAQ (reference sequence). This CDR3 spans 14 amino acids. V dropped 4 bases and J dropped 5 bases, with 14 bases sitting between them. CDR3 DNA sequence: TGTGCCAGCAGCTCCCAGGGAGGATGGGAGACCCAGTACTTC. Amino acids: CASSSQGGWETQYF.

The rearrangement links TRBV25-1 to TRBJ1-2, with a weak D call TRBD1 (6 bases). Germline-derived CDR1 and CDR2 are MGHDK and SYGVNS. This CDR3 has 13 residues. V was cut by 6 bases and J by 3 bases, with 11 bases left in between. The CDR3 DNA reads as TGTGCCAGCAGGAAGGGGGTTGACTATGGCTACACCTTC. Residues: CASRKGVDYGYTF.

The chain combines TRBV19 with TRBJ1-2, with a tentative D call TRBD1 (5 bases). This CDR3 has 13 amino acids. Trimming took off 5 bases at V and 7 bases at J, with 14 bases between the two ends. Germline loops: CDR1 LNHDA, CDR2 SQIVND (reference sequence). CDR3 sequence: CASSPRGSLGYTF. The DNA of the CDR3 is TGTGCCAGTAGTCCCCGGGGCAGTCTTGGCTACACCTTC.

Remarks on this clone: A much more abundant neighbour one base away suggests this may be a read error. The same CDR3 also results from other DNA sequences found in this sample. The chain has TRBV11-2 and TRBJ2-5; 9 bases match TRBD1. CDR1 and CDR2 (germline): SGHAT, FQNNGV. There are 13 residues in the CDR3. Trimming at V came to 3 bases and at J to 5 bases, leaving 1 base not matched to a gene. The CDR3 is CASSFGQGETQYF. The CDR3 bases are TGTGCCAGCAGCTTCGGACAGGGGGAGACCCAGTACTTC.

This chain uses TRBV2 with TRBJ2-7; D uncertain. CDR3 length equals 13 residues. Germline V gene data show CDR1 as SNHLY and CDR2 as FYNNEI. The V end was cut by 3 bases, the J end by 6 bases, with 12 bases between. In DNA form, the CDR3 reads TGTGCCAGCAGTGAGGTCGGACGTGGCGAGCAGTACTTC. This translates into CASSEVGRGEQYF.

On this clone itself: This sample also contains other DNA sequences that code for the same CDR3. The chain recombines TRBV19 with TRBJ2-1, with 12 bases lining up with TRBD2. The V and J ends lost 6 bases and 4 bases, in that order; junction bases with no gene match: 4. Germline V gene sequence: CDR1 LNHDA, CDR2 SQIVND (reference sequence). This CDR3 is built from 15 residues. The CDR3 spells CASSTGTSGYNEQFF. CDR3 DNA: TGTGCCAGTAGCACCGGGACTAGCGGGTACAATGAGCAGTTCTTC.

This clone was seen at least ten times. This chain joins TRBV29-1 and TRBJ2-7; D unclear. V lost 3 bases and J 5 bases, leaving 11 bases between the germline ends. The germline V gene encodes CDR1 SQVTM and CDR2 ANQGSEA. The CDR3 is 12 residues long. DNA of the CDR3: TGCAGCGTTGATTCGCTAGGCGACGAGCAGTACTTC. Its translation: CSVDSLGDEQYF.

This chain uses TRBV4-1 with TRBJ2-7; D might be TRBD1 or TRBD2, each matching 6 bases. The CDR3 is 16 residues long. CDR1 and CDR2 from the germline V gene are MGHRA and YSYEKL. The V and J ends lost 0 bases and 1 base respectively, with 13 bases between them. The CDR3 loop reads CASSQDPGARSYEQYF. In nucleotides, the CDR3 is TGCGCCAGCAGCCAAGATCCGGGGGCGCGGTCCTACGAGCAGTACTTC.

The chain couples TRBV7-7 to TRBJ2-2; D is ambiguous. CDR3 length: 13 residues. From germline, CDR1 is SSHAT and CDR2 FNYEAQ (reference sequence). V was cut by 1 base and J by 7 bases, with 7 bases left in between. CDR3 sequence reads: CASSLVSVGELFF. In nucleotides, the CDR3 is TGTGCCAGCAGCTTAGTCTCGGTCGGGGAGCTGTTTTTT.

This clone appeared a few times. V is TRBV10-3 and J is TRBJ2-5, with 7 nucleotides matching TRBD2. Germline lookup yields CDR1 ENHRY and CDR2 SYGVKD. The CDR3 covers 15 residues. After removal of 3 bases from V and 2 bases from J, the junction contained 6 bases not matched to a gene. The CDR3: CAISDSAGTQETQYF. The CDR3 coding sequence is TGTGCCATCAGTGACTCAGCGGGAACTCAAGAGACCCAGTACTTC.

V and J are TRBV28 and TRBJ1-2; D ambiguous. The CDR3 runs to 14 residues. Trimming stripped 4 bases from V and 5 bases from J, with 14 bases between. Germline CDR1 and CDR2: MDHEN and SYDVKM. CDR3 nucleotide sequence: TGTGCCAGCAGTTCAGGAGGGTTTCGGTATGGCTACACCTTC. Encoded protein: CASSSGGFRYGYTF.

V and J are TRBV6-1 and TRBJ2-7, with a weak D call TRBD1 (5 bases). The CDR3 is 15 amino acids. Trimming cost V 1 base and J 0 bases, with 10 bases left between them. Germline V gives CDR1 MNHNS, CDR2 SASEGT. CDR3 coding DNA: TGTGCCAGCAGTGAAGGATTGGGGCCCTCCTACGAGCAGTACTTC. The encoded protein is CASSEGLGPSYEQYF.

V usage is TRBV5-4 and J usage is TRBJ2-5; perhaps TRBD1 as D (5 bases). The length of the CDR3 is 15 residues. V lost 0 bases, J lost 7 bases, and 16 bases lay in between. The germline V gene has CDR1 SGHNT and CDR2 YYREEE (reference sequence). The CDR3 loop reads CASSLGRTSDGTQYF. CDR3 in DNA: TGTGCCAGCAGCTTGGGACGGACATCGGACGGGACCCAGTACTTC.

The rearrangement joins TRBV28 to TRBJ2-7; 9 bases match TRBD1. Germline loops: CDR1 MDHEN, CDR2 SYDVKM. V was clipped by 6 bases and J by 1 base; unmatched bases: 10. This CDR3 is 16 amino acids long. The CDR3 sequence: CASRGYGQGSSYEQYF. For the CDR3, the DNA is TGTGCCAGCAGGGGGTATGGACAGGGGAGTTCCTACGAGCAGTACTTC.

This rearrangement joins TRBV19 to TRBJ2-5, with TRBD1 matching 10 bases. CDR3 length: 13 amino acids. Germline CDR1 and CDR2: LNHDA and SQIVND (reference sequence). The trim removed 6 bases at V and 4 bases at J, leaving 2 bases unmatched. Written as DNA, the CDR3 is TGTGCCAGTAGGGGACAGGGGTTAGAGACCCAGTACTTC. Protein product: CASRGQGLETQYF.

This rearrangement joins TRBV11-2 to TRBJ2-7; D possibly corresponds to TRBD2 (5 bases). Trimming took off 3 bases at V and 3 bases at J, with 12 bases between the two ends. This CDR3 has 14 amino acids. Germline loops: CDR1 SGHAT, CDR2 FQNNGV. The CDR3 sequence: CASSLSGDNYEQYF. In DNA form, the CDR3 reads TGTGCCAGCAGCTTGTCCGGGGATAACTACGAGCAGTACTTC.

Many counts were recorded for this clone. V gene TRBV18 combines with J gene TRBJ2-7, with 13 bases identical to TRBD2. V trimming: 4 bases; J trimming: 4 bases; junction bases outside the gene matches: 7. From germline, CDR1 is KGHSH and CDR2 LQKENI. This CDR3 has 16 residues. The CDR3, as DNA: TGTGCCAGCTCACTTGGGACTAGCGGGAACATGTACGAGCAGTACTTC. As protein: CASSLGTSGNMYEQYF.

The rearrangement joins TRBV7-9 to TRBJ2-2; 10 bases agree with TRBD2. CDR1 and CDR2 (germline): SEHNR, FQNEAQ (reference sequence). V gave up 4 bases and J gave up 0 bases; unmatched junction bases: 5. This CDR3 spans 17 amino acids. CDR3 in amino acids: CASSSKLAGTNTGELFF. CDR3 nucleotide sequence: TGTGCCAGCAGCTCTAAACTAGCGGGAACGAACACCGGGGAGCTGTTTTTT.

The V call is TRBV5-1, the J call TRBJ2-7; 7 nucleotides match TRBD2. The germline gives CDR1 SGHRS, CDR2 YFSETQ. The CDR3 totals 15 residues. The trim removed 2 bases at V and 2 bases at J, leaving 7 bases unmatched. The CDR3 loop is CASSFSAGLAYEQYF. CDR3 nucleotides: TGCGCCAGCAGCTTTTCAGCGGGACTTGCCTACGAGCAGTACTTC.

This clone was observed a few times. This rearrangement joins TRBV28 to TRBJ1-3, with no clear D. CDR3 length: 15 residues. Looked up from germline, CDR1 is MDHEN and CDR2 is SYDVKM. Trimming took 6 bases from V and 9 from J, leaving 21 bases between them. The DNA of the CDR3 is TGTGCCAGCAGCCAAGGATTGGGCTACTCCTCCACCATATATTTT. It specifies CASSQGLGYSSTIYF. Filled out from reference TRBV28 and TRBJ1-3, the complete variable domain reads DVKVTQSSRYLVKRTGEKVFLECVQDMDHENMFWYRQDPGLGLRLIYFSYDVKMKEKGDIPEGYSVSREKKERFSLILESASTNQTSMYLCASSQGLGYSSTIYFGEGSWLTVV.

This sequence joins TRBV6-4 and TRBJ2-3, with D unclear. Deletions cut 4 bases from V and 0 bases from J, with 2 bases between. There are 12 residues in the CDR3. Germline V gives CDR1 MRHNA, CDR2 SNTAGT. The CDR3 loop is CASSGSTDTQYF. In nucleotides, the CDR3 is TGTGCCAGCAGTGGTAGCACAGATACGCAGTATTTT.

This clone turned up a few times. The gene calls are TRBV19 and TRBJ2-2; 8 positions match TRBD2. CDR1 and CDR2 from the germline V gene are LNHDA and SQIVND (reference sequence). Germline trimming cut 1 base from V and 4 bases from J; bases unmatched to any gene: 5. The CDR3 runs to 16 residues. CDR3 amino acids: CASSIGVAGGTGELFF. CDR3 nucleotides: TGTGCCAGTAGTATAGGGGTGGCGGGAGGCACCGGGGAGCTGTTTTTT.

This clone appeared a single time. The chain couples TRBV25-1 to TRBJ1-3, with D unresolved. Germline V CDR1 and CDR2: MGHDK, SYGVNS. V lost 3 bases, J lost 4 bases, and 1 base lay in between. The CDR3 is 11 amino acids. The CDR3 nucleotides read TGTGCCAGCAGTGACGGAAACACCATATATTTT. Protein: CASSDGNTIYF.

The rearrangement joins TRBV18 to TRBJ2-1; perhaps TRBD1 as D (5 bases). V lost 4 bases and J lost 5, with 21 bases in between. The CDR3 spans 17 residues. Germline V gene lookup returns CDR1 KGHSH and CDR2 LQKENI. The CDR3 loop is CASSLTPTTKGNNEQFF. CDR3 coding DNA: TGTGCCAGCTCACTAACACCAACCACGAAGGGGAACAATGAGCAGTTCTTC. The variable domain in full, completed from reference TRBV18 and TRBJ2-1, reads NAGVMQNPRHLVRRRGQEARLRCSPMKGHSHVYWYRQLPEEGLKFMVYLQKENIIDESGMPKERFSAEFPKEGPSILRIQQVVRGDSAAYFCASSLTPTTKGNNEQFFGPGTRLTVL.

The genes are TRBV5-4 and TRBJ2-3; D ambiguous. The germline V gene encodes CDR1 SGHNT and CDR2 YYREEE (reference sequence). The V gene lost 7 bases and the J gene lost 2 bases, with 8 bases spanning the gap. CDR3 length equals 12 residues. CDR3 amino acids: CASVDSTDTQYF. CDR3 in DNA: TGTGCCAGCGTCGACTCCACAGATACGCAGTATTTT.

The rearrangement uses TRBV27 and TRBJ2-1; D gene ambiguous. CDR1 and CDR2 from the germline V gene are MNHEY and SMNVEV (reference sequence). This CDR3 region has 16 residues. V lost 5 bases, J lost 0 bases, and 14 bases lay in between. The CDR3 reads CASSPPPGSSYNEQFF. In nucleotides, the CDR3 is TGTGCCAGCAGTCCCCCCCCGGGCAGCTCCTACAATGAGCAGTTCTTC.

In this sample, this clone turned up once. The chain is built from TRBV11-2 and TRBJ2-7; either TRBD1 or TRBD2 may supply D (5 bases each). CDR3 length equals 15 residues. Germline-derived CDR1 and CDR2 are SGHAT and FQNNGV. With 4 bases removed from V and 2 bases from J, the gap between germline ends came to 15 bases. CDR3 loop: CASSSTGTVTYEQYF. CDR3 in DNA: TGTGCCAGCAGCTCCACCGGGACGGTAACCTACGAGCAGTACTTC.